Sequencing of this T cell receptor beta chain was carried out in a study of blood T cell repertoires in COVID-19. Study-wide background: T cells, B-cell-depleted T cells, or PBMCs supplied cDNA or gDNA.

Recovered participants had two consecutive negative NP/OP PCR tests, healthcare professional clearance, or symptom resolution. As handled by the study authors: Amplification with reference gene primers provided the estimates of nucleated cell counts. Sequenced by immunoSEQ multiplex PCR; TCRdb stores in-frame clones only, minus some. D and trimming come from the DNA, and the V and J calls and clone size come from that table. The sample lists roughly 500,000 clones, 85% to 90% occurring once. The TCR sequence derives from a woman aged 35 to 49 who had recovered from COVID-19. Specimen: PBMCs or T cells enriched from blood (not recorded which).

The CDR3 coding sequence is TGTGCCAGCAGCCCCGTGGGCAGGGGGCAAACTGAAGCTTTCTTT. This translates into CASSPVGRGQTEAFF. The chain is built from TRBV13 and TRBJ1-1; 8 nucleotides agree with TRBD1. Germline V CDR1 and CDR2: PRHDT, FYEKMQ (reference sequence). The CDR3 extends over 15 amino acids. Trimming removed 5 bases from V and 5 bases from J; junction bases left unmatched: 10. Supplemented by reference TRBV13 and TRBJ1-1, the full variable domain reads AAGVIQSPRHLIKEKRETATLKCYPIPRHDTVYWYQQGPGQDPQFLISFYEKMQSDKGSIPDRFSAQQFSDYHSELNMSSLELGDSALYFCASSPVGRGQTEAFFGQGTRLTVV.